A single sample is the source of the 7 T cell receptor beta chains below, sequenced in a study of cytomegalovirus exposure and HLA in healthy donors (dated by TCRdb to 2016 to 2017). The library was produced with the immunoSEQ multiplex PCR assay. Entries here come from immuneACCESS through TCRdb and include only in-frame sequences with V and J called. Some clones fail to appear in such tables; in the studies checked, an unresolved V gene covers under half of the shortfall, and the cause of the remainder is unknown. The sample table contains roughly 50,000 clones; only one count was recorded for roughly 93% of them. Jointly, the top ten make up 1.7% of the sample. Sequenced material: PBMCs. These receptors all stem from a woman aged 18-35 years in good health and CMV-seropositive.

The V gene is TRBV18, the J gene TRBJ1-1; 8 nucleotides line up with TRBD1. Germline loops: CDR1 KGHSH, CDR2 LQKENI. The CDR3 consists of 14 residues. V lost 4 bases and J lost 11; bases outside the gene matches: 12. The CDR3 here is CASSRYTEDRGAFF. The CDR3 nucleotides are TGTGCCAGCTCACGATACACCGAAGACAGGGGTGCTTTCTTT.

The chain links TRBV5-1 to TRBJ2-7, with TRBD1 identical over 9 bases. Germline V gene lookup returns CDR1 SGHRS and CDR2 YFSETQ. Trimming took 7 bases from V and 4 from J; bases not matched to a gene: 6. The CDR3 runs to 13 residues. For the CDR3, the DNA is TGCGCCAGCGGGACAGGGCTGAATTACGAGCAGTACTTC. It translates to CASGTGLNYEQYF.

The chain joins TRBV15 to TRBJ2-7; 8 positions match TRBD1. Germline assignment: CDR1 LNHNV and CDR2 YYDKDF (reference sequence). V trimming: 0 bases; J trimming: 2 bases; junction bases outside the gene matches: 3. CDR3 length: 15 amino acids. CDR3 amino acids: CATSRERQGTYEQYF. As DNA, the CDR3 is TGTGCCACCAGCAGAGAGAGACAGGGGACCTACGAGCAGTACTTC.

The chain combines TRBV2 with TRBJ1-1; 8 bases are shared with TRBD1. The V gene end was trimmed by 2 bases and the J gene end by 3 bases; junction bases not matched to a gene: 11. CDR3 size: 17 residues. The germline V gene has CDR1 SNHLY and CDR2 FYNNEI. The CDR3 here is CASSEFSRGLVDTEAFF. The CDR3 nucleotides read TGTGCCAGCAGTGAATTTTCCAGGGGGCTTGTGGACACTGAAGCTTTCTTT.

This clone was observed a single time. CDR3 DNA: TGTGCCAGCAGTTTACTGTGGGGCCCGAACACCGGGGAGCTGTTTTTT. Translating gives CASSLLWGPNTGELFF. J is TRBJ2-2 and V is TRBV27; possibly TRBD1 for D (5 bases). V was shortened by 2 bases and J by 0 bases, with 10 bases between the two germline ends. CDR3 length equals 16 residues. Germline values: CDR1 MNHEY, CDR2 SMNVEV (reference sequence).

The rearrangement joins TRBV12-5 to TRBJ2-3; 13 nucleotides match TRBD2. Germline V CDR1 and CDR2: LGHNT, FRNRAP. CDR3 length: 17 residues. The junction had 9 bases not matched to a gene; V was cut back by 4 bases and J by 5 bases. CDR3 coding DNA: TGTGCTAGTGGTTCAGGGACTAGCGGGGCCGACGGAGATACGCAGTATTTT. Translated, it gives CASGSGTSGADGDTQYF.

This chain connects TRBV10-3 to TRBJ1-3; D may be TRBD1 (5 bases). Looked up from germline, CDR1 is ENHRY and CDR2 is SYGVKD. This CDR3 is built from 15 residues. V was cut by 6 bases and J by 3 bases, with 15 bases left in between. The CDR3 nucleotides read TGTGCCATCAGCGCAGGGCTCGCGAGTGGAAACACCATATATTTT. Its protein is CAISAGLASGNTIYF.